This record looks at one T cell receptor beta chain sequence and its context. Antigen unknown. The treatment denotes: around 19 received Ad26.COV2.S at low or high dose, single or two shots; several received placebo; per-sample allocation not given. Repertoires come from day 63 after the first vaccine or placebo injection. The data were taken from a study of Ad26.COV2.S vaccination and SARS-CoV-2 variants. Overall study: Dosing was one shot or two shots 56 days apart.

Study-wide results and caveats: Analyses that measured TCR breadth and depth may have underestimated total T cell responses.

The germline CDR1 and CDR2 sequences are SEHNR and FQNEAQ (reference sequence). The length of the CDR3 is 13 residues. V dropped 3 bases and J dropped 9 bases, with 12 bases sitting between them. Sequencing was performed with immunoSEQ multiplex PCR; in TCRdb, only in-frame clones are kept and a portion is missing. The table includes 350,000 to 450,000 clones, about 80% detected once. The receptor comes from a person aged 18-60 years who received the Ad26.COV2.S COVID-19 vaccine or a placebo. The rearrangement joins TRBV7-9 to TRBJ2-1, with D uncertain. The sequencing here drew on peripheral blood, taken in a trial of Ad26.COV2.S vaccine versus placebo. CDR3 bases: TGTGCCAGCAGCTTTCAAGTAGGCGGTGAGCAGTTCTTC. Translation gives CASSFQVGGEQFF.